This paragraph covers one TCR beta chain sequence. Baseline was the first blood sampling point, followed by cycle 4 day 1 and cycle 7 day 1. Germline CDR1 reads SGHNT; CDR2 reads YYREEE (reference sequence). Trimming removed 2 bases at V and 2 bases at J, with 13 bases between. CDR3 length equals 15 residues. The data originate from a study of OX40 agonist ivuxolimab in advanced cancers. Study at large: It was ivuxolimab, an agonistic anti-OX40 (CD134) antibody, that patients were treated with.

Clones were sequenced by immunoSEQ multiplex PCR, and TCRdb holds only the in-frame ones, with some missing. The data contain roughly 66,000 clones, roughly four fifths of them singletons. The V and J genes are TRBV5-4 and TRBJ2-5; perhaps TRBD2 as D (6 bases). This TCR came from an adult with an advanced solid tumor such as melanoma, head and neck, liver or kidney cancer. Sequencing used CD4+ or CD8+ T cells sorted from blood, obtained in a trial of the OX40 agonist ivuxolimab. The CDR3 reads CASSFGIAAQETQYF. In DNA form, the CDR3 reads TGTGCCAGCAGCTTTGGTATAGCGGCTCAAGAGACCCAGTACTTC.